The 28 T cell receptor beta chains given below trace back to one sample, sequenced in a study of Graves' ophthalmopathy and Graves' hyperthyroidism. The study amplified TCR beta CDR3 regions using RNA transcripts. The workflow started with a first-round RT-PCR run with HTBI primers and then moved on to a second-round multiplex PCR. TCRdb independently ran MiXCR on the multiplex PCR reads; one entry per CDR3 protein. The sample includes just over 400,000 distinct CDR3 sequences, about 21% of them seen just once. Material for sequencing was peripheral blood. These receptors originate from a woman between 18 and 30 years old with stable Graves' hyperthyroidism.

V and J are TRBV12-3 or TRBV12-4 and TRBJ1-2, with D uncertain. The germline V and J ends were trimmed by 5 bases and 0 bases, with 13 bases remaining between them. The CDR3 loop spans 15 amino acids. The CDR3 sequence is CASSGRDGANYGYTF. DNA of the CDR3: TGTGCCAGCAGTGGTCGGGATGGGGCTAACTATGGCTACACCTTC.

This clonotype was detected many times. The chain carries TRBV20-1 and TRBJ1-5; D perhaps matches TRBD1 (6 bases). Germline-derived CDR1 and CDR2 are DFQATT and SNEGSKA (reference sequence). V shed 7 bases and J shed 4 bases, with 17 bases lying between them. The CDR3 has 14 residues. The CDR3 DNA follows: TGCAGTGGGGTAGGAGGGACAAAAAATCAGCCCCAGCATTTT. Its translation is CSGVGGTKNQPQHF.

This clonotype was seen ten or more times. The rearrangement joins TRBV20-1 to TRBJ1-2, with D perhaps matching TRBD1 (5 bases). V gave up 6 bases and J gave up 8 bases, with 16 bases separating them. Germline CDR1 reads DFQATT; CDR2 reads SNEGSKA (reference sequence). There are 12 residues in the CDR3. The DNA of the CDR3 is TGCAGTGCACCTCGGGCGGGGGAAGGCTACACCTTC. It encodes CSAPRAGEGYTF.

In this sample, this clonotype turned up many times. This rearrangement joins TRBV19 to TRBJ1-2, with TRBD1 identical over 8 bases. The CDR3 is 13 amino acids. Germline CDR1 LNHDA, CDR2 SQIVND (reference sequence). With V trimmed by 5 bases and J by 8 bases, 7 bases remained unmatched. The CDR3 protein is CASSQHRGVGYTF. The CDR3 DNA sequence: TGTGCCAGTAGTCAACACAGGGGGGTCGGCTACACCTTC.

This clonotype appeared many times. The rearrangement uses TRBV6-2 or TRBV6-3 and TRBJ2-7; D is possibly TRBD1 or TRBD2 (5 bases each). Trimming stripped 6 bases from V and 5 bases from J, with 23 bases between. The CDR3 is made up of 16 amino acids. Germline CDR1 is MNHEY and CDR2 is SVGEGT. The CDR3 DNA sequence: TGTGCCAGCAGGGACATCGGTTTAGCTCGGGACCACGAGCAGTACTTC. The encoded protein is CASRDIGLARDHEQYF.

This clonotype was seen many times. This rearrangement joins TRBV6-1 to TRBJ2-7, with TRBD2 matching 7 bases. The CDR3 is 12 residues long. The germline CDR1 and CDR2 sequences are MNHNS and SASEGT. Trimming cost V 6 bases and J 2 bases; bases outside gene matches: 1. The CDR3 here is CASRGGTYEQYF. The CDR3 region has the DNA TGTGCCAGCAGGGGGGGGACCTACGAGCAGTACTTC.

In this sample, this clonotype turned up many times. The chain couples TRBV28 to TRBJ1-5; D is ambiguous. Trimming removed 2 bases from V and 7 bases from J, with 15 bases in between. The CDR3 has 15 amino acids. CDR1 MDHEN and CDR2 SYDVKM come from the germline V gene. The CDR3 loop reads CASSLAGDGGQPQHF. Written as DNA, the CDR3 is TGTGCCAGCAGTTTAGCCGGGGATGGAGGGCAGCCCCAGCATTTT.

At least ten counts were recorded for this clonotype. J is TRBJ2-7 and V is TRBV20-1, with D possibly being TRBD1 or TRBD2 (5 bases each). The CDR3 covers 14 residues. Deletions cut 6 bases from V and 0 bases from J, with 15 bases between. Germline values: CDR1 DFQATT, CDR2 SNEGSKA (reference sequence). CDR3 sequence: CSAEYWGISYEQYF. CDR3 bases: TGCAGTGCAGAATACTGGGGGATCTCCTACGAGCAGTACTTC.

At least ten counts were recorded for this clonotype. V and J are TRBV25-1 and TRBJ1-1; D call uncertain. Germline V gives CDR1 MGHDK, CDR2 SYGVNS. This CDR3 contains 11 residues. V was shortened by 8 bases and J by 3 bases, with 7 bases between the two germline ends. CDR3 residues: CASGLDTEAFF. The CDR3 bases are TGTGCCAGCGGGCTGGACACTGAAGCTTTCTTT.

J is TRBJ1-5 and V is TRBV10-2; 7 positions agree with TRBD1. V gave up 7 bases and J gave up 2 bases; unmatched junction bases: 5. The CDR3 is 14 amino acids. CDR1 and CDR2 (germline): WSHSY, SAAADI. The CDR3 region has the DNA TGCGCCAGCAACAGACAGGGTGGCAATCAGCCCCAGCATTTT. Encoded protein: CASNRQGGNQPQHF.

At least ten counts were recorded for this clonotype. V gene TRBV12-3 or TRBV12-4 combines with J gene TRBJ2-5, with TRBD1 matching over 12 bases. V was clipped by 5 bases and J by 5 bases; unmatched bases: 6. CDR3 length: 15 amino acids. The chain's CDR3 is CASSTGTGGWETQYF. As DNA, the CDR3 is TGTGCCAGCAGTACTGGGACAGGGGGCTGGGAGACCCAGTACTTC.

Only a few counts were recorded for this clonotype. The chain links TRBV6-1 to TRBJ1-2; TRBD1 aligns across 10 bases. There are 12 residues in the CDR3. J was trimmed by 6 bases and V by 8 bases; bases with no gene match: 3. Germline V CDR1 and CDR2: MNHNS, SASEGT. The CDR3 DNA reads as TGTGCCAGCCCCGGGACAGGGGATGGCTACACCTTC. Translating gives CASPGTGDGYTF.

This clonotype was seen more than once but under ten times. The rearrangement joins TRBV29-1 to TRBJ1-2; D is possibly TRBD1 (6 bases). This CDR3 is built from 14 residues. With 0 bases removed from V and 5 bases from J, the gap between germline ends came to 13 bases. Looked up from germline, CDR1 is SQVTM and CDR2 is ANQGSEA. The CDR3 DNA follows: TGCAGCGTTGAAGAAGGAGGGGGAGCGTATGGCTACACCTTC. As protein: CSVEEGGGAYGYTF. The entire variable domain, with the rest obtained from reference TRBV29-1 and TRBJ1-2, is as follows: SAVISQKPSRDICQRGTSLTIQCQVDSQVTMMFWYRQQPGQSLTLIATANQGSEATYESGFVIDKFPISRPNLTFSTLTVSNMSPEDSSIYLCSVEEGGGAYGYTFGSGTRLTVV.

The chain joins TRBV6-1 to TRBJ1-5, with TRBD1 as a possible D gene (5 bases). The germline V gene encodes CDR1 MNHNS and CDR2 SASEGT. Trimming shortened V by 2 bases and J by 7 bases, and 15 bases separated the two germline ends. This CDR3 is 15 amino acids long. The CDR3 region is CASSEPYLGAQPQHF. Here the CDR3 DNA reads TGTGCCAGCAGTGAACCATATTTAGGGGCCCAGCCCCAGCATTTT.

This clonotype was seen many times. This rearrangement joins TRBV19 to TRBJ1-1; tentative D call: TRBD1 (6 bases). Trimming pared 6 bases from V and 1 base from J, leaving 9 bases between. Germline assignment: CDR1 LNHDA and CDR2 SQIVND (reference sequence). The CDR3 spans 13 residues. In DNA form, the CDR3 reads TGTGCCAGTAGCGGGACAACGAACACTGAAGCTTTCTTT. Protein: CASSGTTNTEAFF.

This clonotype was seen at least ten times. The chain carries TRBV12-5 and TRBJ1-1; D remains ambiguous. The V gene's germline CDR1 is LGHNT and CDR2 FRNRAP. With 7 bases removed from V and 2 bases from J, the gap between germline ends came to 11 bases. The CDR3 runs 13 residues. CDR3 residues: CASATGTNTEAFF. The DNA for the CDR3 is TGTGCTAGTGCCACGGGAACTAACACTGAAGCTTTCTTT.

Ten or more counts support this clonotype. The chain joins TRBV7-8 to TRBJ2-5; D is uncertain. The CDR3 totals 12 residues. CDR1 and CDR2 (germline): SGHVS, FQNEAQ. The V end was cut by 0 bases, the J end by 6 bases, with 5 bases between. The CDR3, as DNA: TGTGCCAGCAGCTTAGCGTCACAGACCCAGTACTTC. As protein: CASSLASQTQYF.

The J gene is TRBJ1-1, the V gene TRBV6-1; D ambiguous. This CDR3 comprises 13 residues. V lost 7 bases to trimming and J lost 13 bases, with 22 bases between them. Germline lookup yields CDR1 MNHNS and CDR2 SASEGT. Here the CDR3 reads CASTPKGPLKLFF. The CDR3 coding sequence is TGTGCCAGCACCCCTAAGGGCCCATTGAAGCTTTTCTTT.

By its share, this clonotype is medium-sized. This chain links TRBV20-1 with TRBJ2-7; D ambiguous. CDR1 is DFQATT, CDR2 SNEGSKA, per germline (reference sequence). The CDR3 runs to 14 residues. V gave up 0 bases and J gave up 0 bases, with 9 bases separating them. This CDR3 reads CSARELESSYEQYF. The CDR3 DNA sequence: TGCAGTGCTAGAGAATTGGAATCCTCCTACGAGCAGTACTTC.

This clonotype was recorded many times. Here the CDR3 reads CASSLSTDSYGYTF. DNA of the CDR3: TGCGCCAGCAGCTTGTCAACGGATTCCTATGGCTACACCTTC. This rearrangement joins TRBV5-1 to TRBJ1-2; D is ambiguous. This CDR3 spans 14 amino acids. Germline CDR1 is SGHRS and CDR2 is YFSETQ. Trimming cost V 1 base and J 4 bases, with 11 bases left between them.

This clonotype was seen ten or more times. CDR3: CASSEQPGTHEQYF. CDR3 DNA sequence: TGTGCCAGCAGTGAACAGCCAGGGACCCACGAGCAGTACTTC. The chain recombines TRBV6-1 with TRBJ2-7; D assignment may be TRBD1 or TRBD2 (5 bases each). This CDR3 has 14 residues. Per germline, CDR1 MNHNS and CDR2 SASEGT. Deletions cut 2 bases from V and 5 bases from J, with 13 bases between.

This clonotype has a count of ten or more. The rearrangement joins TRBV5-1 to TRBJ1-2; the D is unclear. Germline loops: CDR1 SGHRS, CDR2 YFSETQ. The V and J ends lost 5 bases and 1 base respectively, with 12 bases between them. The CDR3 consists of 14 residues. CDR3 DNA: TGCGCCAGCAGGCTAGGCACGGATAACTATGGCTACACCTTC. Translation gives CASRLGTDNYGYTF.

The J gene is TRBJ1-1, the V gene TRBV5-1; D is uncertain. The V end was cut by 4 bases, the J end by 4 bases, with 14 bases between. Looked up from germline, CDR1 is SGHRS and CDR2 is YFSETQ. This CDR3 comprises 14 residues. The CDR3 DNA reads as TGCGCCAGCAGCCCGGACGCGGATCGCACTGAAGCTTTCTTT. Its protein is CASSPDADRTEAFF.

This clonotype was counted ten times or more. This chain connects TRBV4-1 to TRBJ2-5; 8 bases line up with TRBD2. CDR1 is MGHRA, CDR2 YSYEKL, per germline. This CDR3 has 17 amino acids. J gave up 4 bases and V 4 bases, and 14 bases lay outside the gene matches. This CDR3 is CASSPFRGVGGGETQYF. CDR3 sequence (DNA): TGCGCCAGCAGCCCTTTCCGTGGGGTCGGGGGGGGAGAGACCCAGTACTTC.

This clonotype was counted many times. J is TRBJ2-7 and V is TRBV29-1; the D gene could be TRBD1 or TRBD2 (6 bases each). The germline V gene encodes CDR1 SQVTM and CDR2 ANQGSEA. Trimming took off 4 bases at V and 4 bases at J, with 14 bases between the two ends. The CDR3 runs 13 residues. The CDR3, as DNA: TGCAGCGTTGTAGCGGCAGGGGATTACGAGCAGTACTTC. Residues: CSVVAAGDYEQYF.

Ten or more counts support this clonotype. The CDR3 protein is CASRGPTGEQYF. DNA for the CDR3: TGTGCCAGCAGGGGACCGACGGGCGAGCAGTACTTC. The chain employs TRBV6-1 and TRBJ2-7, with D perhaps given as TRBD1 or TRBD2 (5 bases each). Germline values: CDR1 MNHNS, CDR2 SASEGT. V lost 6 bases to trimming and J lost 6 bases, with 12 bases between them. This CDR3 is 12 amino acids long.

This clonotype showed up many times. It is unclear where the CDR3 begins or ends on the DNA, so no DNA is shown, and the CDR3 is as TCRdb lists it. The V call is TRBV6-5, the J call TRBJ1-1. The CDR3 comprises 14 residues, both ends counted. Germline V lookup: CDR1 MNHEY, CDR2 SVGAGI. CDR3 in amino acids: CASSSSTANTEAFF.

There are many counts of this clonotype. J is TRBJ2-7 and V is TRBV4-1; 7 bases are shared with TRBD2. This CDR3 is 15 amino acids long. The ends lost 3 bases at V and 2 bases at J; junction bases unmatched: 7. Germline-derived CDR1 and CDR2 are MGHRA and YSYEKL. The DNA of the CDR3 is TGCGCCAGCAGCCATTGGATTGCGGGAGCCTACGAGCAGTACTTC. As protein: CASSHWIAGAYEQYF.